This entry lists 27 T cell receptor beta chains sequenced from one sample in a study of graft-versus-host responses after intestinal transplantation. Assay: immunoSEQ multiplex PCR; the TCRdb copy retains only in-frame clones and omits some. The table has some 87,000 clones, just under 95% seen once. Their recognized antigens are unknown. The sequenced sample was unstimulated CD8+ T cells sorted from spleen or lymph node cells, obtained before transplant. The source is a human donor who was the organ donor for an intestinal transplant.

This chain connects TRBV27 to TRBJ2-5; D gene ambiguous. The germline V gene encodes CDR1 MNHEY and CDR2 SMNVEV (reference sequence). Trimming cost V 2 bases and J 1 base, with 8 bases left between them. The CDR3 runs to 14 residues. CDR3 region: CASSLTRSQETQYF. The CDR3 nucleotides read TGTGCCAGCAGTTTAACCCGGTCCCAAGAGACCCAGTACTTC.

This clone was counted once. The gene calls are TRBV19 and TRBJ2-1; D perhaps matches TRBD2 (6 bases). Germline loops: CDR1 LNHDA, CDR2 SQIVND (reference sequence). This CDR3 is 16 amino acids long. V shed 2 bases and J shed 2 bases, with 13 bases lying between them. Here the CDR3 reads CASSIWWEATYNEQFF. The CDR3 DNA reads TGTGCCAGTAGTATATGGTGGGAGGCGACCTACAATGAGCAGTTCTTC.

In this sample, this clone turned up once. This chain uses TRBV5-1 with TRBJ2-2; 8 bases match TRBD2. The CDR3 covers 14 residues. Trimming at V came to 5 bases and at J to 6 bases, leaving 6 bases not matched to a gene. Germline V CDR1 and CDR2: SGHRS, YFSETQ. The CDR3 nucleotides are TGCGCCAGCAGGGACGGGAGGGGTCCCGGGGAGCTGTTTTTT. Its protein product is CASRDGRGPGELFF.

V usage is TRBV18 and J usage is TRBJ1-1; the D gene is possibly TRBD1 (5 bases). This CDR3 comprises 15 residues. The germline gives CDR1 KGHSH, CDR2 LQKENI. Trimming cost V 0 bases and J 5 bases, with 13 bases left between them. CDR3: CASSPPLQAGTEAFF. Written as DNA, the CDR3 is TGTGCCAGCTCACCACCGCTCCAAGCAGGGACTGAAGCTTTCTTT.

Here the CDR3 reads CAWGQGNYGYTF. The CDR3 DNA sequence: TGTGCCTGGGGACAGGGGAACTATGGCTACACCTTC. The V call is TRBV30, the J call TRBJ1-2; 9 bases are shared with TRBD1. V dropped 5 bases and J dropped 2; count of bases not matched to a gene: 0. The CDR3 is 12 residues long. Germline V lookup: CDR1 GTSNPN, CDR2 SVGIG (reference sequence).

The V gene is TRBV7-8, the J gene TRBJ2-7, with a weak D call TRBD1 (6 bases). The V end was cut by 1 base, the J end by 1 base, with 11 bases between. Germline CDR1 reads SGHVS; CDR2 reads FQNEAQ. There are 15 residues in the CDR3. The chain's CDR3 is CASSLEAGESYEQYF. The CDR3 region has the DNA TGTGCCAGCAGCTTAGAGGCAGGGGAGTCCTACGAGCAGTACTTC.

CDR3 region: CASSQDRLALYEQYF. In DNA, the CDR3 is TGCGCCAGCAGCCAAGATCGGCTAGCTCTTTACGAGCAGTACTTC. V gene TRBV4-3 combines with J gene TRBJ2-7; D possibly corresponds to TRBD2 (5 bases). CDR1 LGHNA and CDR2 YSLEER come from the germline V gene. This CDR3 is built from 15 residues. The V end was cut by 0 bases, the J end by 4 bases, with 13 bases between.

The rearrangement links TRBV5-1 to TRBJ2-3, with 14 nucleotides matching TRBD2. The V and J ends lost 4 bases and 8 bases, in that order; junction bases with no gene match: 9. This CDR3 comprises 16 residues. CDR1 is SGHRS, CDR2 YFSETQ, per germline. The CDR3 nucleotides read TGCGCCAGCAGCCGATCGGGACTAGCGGGGGTCGGTACGCAGTATTTT. Protein: CASSRSGLAGVGTQYF.

This clone was detected only once. The V gene is TRBV7-9, the J gene TRBJ2-2; no reliable D call. The CDR3 loop spans 14 amino acids. Germline V gives CDR1 SEHNR, CDR2 FQNEAQ (reference sequence). V lost 0 bases to trimming and J lost 6 bases, with 8 bases between them. The DNA for the CDR3 is TGTGCCAGCAGCTTAGCCGCGCCTCCCGGGGAGCTGTTTTTT. Its protein is CASSLAAPPGELFF.

V usage is TRBV5-5 and J usage is TRBJ2-7; 10 bases line up with TRBD1. Germline V gene sequence: CDR1 SGHKS, CDR2 YYEKEE (reference sequence). Germline trimming cut 4 bases from V and 7 bases from J; bases unmatched to any gene: 11. This CDR3 spans 15 amino acids. The CDR3: CASSTLTGGPGEQYF. In nucleotides, the CDR3 is TGTGCCAGCAGCACGTTGACAGGGGGCCCGGGGGAGCAGTACTTC.

Only one count was recorded for this clone. This chain uses TRBV6-1 with TRBJ1-5; the match to TRBD1 covers 7 bases. This CDR3 has 14 amino acids. CDR1 is MNHNS and CDR2 is SASEGT in the germline V gene. Unmatched junction bases numbered 10, after V lost 8 bases and J lost 6 bases. The DNA for the CDR3 is TGTGCCAGCTCCCACCTCAGGGGGGTTCAGCCCCAGCATTTT. Translated, it gives CASSHLRGVQPQHF.

This clone occurred once. The CDR3 DNA is TGTGCCAGCAGCTCATACTCCGGGACTAGCATGACAAATGAGCAGTTCTTC. This gives the protein CASSSYSGTSMTNEQFF. The V and J genes are TRBV7-2 and TRBJ2-1; 9 bases fit TRBD2. The CDR3 loop spans 17 amino acids. The germline CDR1 and CDR2 sequences are SGHTA and FQGNSA. The V gene end was trimmed by 4 bases and the J gene end by 7 bases; junction bases not matched to a gene: 14.

The gene calls are TRBV19 and TRBJ2-7, with 11 bases identical to TRBD2. The germline V gene has CDR1 LNHDA and CDR2 SQIVND (reference sequence). The CDR3 has 14 residues. The J segment lost 4 bases and the V segment lost 5 bases, leaving 4 bases of the junction unmatched. The CDR3: CASSPGLAGYEQYF. For the CDR3, the DNA is TGTGCCAGTAGTCCTGGACTAGCGGGTTACGAGCAGTACTTC.

The chain combines TRBV27 with TRBJ2-7, with a tentative D call TRBD2 (6 bases). Trimming stripped 6 bases from V and 5 bases from J, with 17 bases between. CDR1 is MNHEY and CDR2 is SMNVEV in the germline V gene (reference sequence). The CDR3 extends over 14 amino acids. The CDR3 DNA follows: TGTGCCAGCAGCCCCACGGGACTCACGAACGAGCAGTACTTC. Protein: CASSPTGLTNEQYF.

The chain couples TRBV6-5 to TRBJ2-7; tentative D call: TRBD2 (7 bases). The V gene's germline CDR1 is MNHEY and CDR2 SVGAGI. The CDR3 has 14 amino acids. The ends were cut back, 7 bases at V and 6 bases at J, with 19 bases in the middle. This CDR3 reads CASTIGGGRGEQYF. The CDR3 nucleotides are TGTGCCAGCACCATAGGGGGGGGGCGCGGCGAGCAGTACTTC.

The chain links TRBV7-6 to TRBJ2-1; 9 nucleotides agree with TRBD2. Per germline, CDR1 SGHVS and CDR2 FNYEAQ. J lost 7 bases, V lost 5 bases, and 9 bases had no gene match. This CDR3 is built from 15 residues. CDR3 loop: CASSPLAGAGNEQFF. For the CDR3, the DNA is TGTGCCAGCAGCCCTTTAGCGGGAGCTGGAAATGAGCAGTTCTTC.

The genes are TRBV10-2 and TRBJ2-7; the match to TRBD1 covers 7 bases. V trimming: 6 bases; J trimming: 2 bases; junction bases outside the gene matches: 7. Germline loops: CDR1 WSHSY, CDR2 SAAADI. CDR3 size: 14 residues. CDR3: CASSPTGATYEQYF. The CDR3 DNA follows: TGCGCCAGCAGCCCCACAGGGGCCACCTACGAGCAGTACTTC.

This sequence joins TRBV27 and TRBJ2-7; D gene ambiguous. Per the germline V gene, CDR1 is MNHEY and CDR2 is SMNVEV (reference sequence). Trimming removed 2 bases at V and 6 bases at J, with 11 bases between. This CDR3 spans 13 amino acids. The CDR3 nucleotides are TGTGCCAGCAGTTTACGGCACTTAGCCGAGCAGTACTTC. Translation gives CASSLRHLAEQYF.

The chain has TRBV11-3 and TRBJ2-3; 10 bases match TRBD2. Trimming removed 4 bases from V and 0 bases from J; junction bases left unmatched: 13. The germline gives CDR1 SGHNT, CDR2 YENEEA. The length of the CDR3 is 19 residues. This CDR3 reads CASSSTPGLAARSTDTQYF. CDR3 nucleotide sequence: TGTGCCAGCAGCTCTACACCCGGACTAGCGGCCCGAAGCACAGATACGCAGTATTTT.

The chain links TRBV7-9 to TRBJ2-1, with TRBD2 matching over 8 bases. With V trimmed by 4 bases and J by 9 bases, 8 bases remained unmatched. Germline-derived CDR1 and CDR2 are SEHNR and FQNEAQ (reference sequence). The CDR3 consists of 14 residues. The CDR3 reads CASSYSGLGAEQFF. The CDR3 bases are TGTGCCAGCAGCTACTCGGGACTAGGGGCTGAGCAGTTCTTC.

The chain recombines TRBV11-2 with TRBJ2-3; the D is unclear. The CDR3 consists of 13 residues. The V and J ends lost 3 bases and 2 bases respectively, with 6 bases between them. The germline gives CDR1 SGHAT, CDR2 FQNNGV. CDR3 in amino acids: CASSFSNTDTQYF. In DNA form, the CDR3 reads TGTGCCAGCAGCTTCTCTAACACAGATACGCAGTATTTT.

The gene calls are TRBV4-3 and TRBJ2-1; 9 nucleotides match TRBD1. This CDR3 contains 17 residues. V lost 4 bases and J lost 0; bases outside the gene matches: 7. Germline V gives CDR1 LGHNA, CDR2 YSLEER. Here the CDR3 DNA reads TGCGCCAGCAGCCGCGACCGACAGGGGGGCTCCTACAATGAGCAGTTCTTC. This sequence encodes CASSRDRQGGSYNEQFF.

The gene calls are TRBV7-8 and TRBJ2-2, with D perhaps TRBD1 (5 bases). V lost 0 bases, J lost 4 bases, and 6 bases lay in between. Looked up from germline, CDR1 is SGHVS and CDR2 is FQNEAQ. The length of the CDR3 is 14 residues. CDR3 amino acids: CASSLAGVTGELFF. The CDR3 nucleotides are TGTGCCAGCAGCTTAGCAGGGGTCACCGGGGAGCTGTTTTTT.

This clone appeared a single time. This chain joins TRBV11-3 and TRBJ1-3; D is possibly TRBD1 (5 bases). Germline V CDR1 and CDR2: SGHNT, YENEEA. Trimming shortened V by 5 bases and J by 4 bases, and 9 bases separated the two germline ends. The length of the CDR3 is 13 residues. The chain's CDR3 is CASSPRTGNTIYF. The CDR3 nucleotides read TGTGCCAGCAGCCCTCGGACAGGAAACACCATATATTTT.

The chain recombines TRBV27 with TRBJ2-3, with D possibly matching TRBD1 (6 bases). This CDR3 comprises 16 residues. CDR1 is MNHEY, CDR2 SMNVEV, per germline (reference sequence). Trimming removed 0 bases from V and 8 bases from J, with 18 bases in between. The CDR3 is CASSLSGGLLFGTQYF. CDR3 DNA: TGTGCCAGCAGTTTATCTGGGGGCCTTTTATTTGGTACGCAGTATTTT.

The chain recombines TRBV18 with TRBJ1-3; D is possibly TRBD1 (5 bases). The CDR3 is made up of 14 amino acids. Germline CDR1 KGHSH, CDR2 LQKENI. V was shortened by 5 bases and J by 0 bases, with 8 bases between the two germline ends. The CDR3 DNA is TGTGCCAGCTCAGGCGACAGCTCTGGAAACACCATATATTTT. Encoded protein: CASSGDSSGNTIYF.

Turning to this clone: A junction boundary mismatches the germline segment, possibly from a read error. Other DNA sequences in this sample translate to the same CDR3. CDR3 nucleotides: TGCGCCAGCAGTTTGGGACAGGGTATCGACGAGCAGTACTTC. Residues: CASSLGQGIDEQYF. This rearrangement joins TRBV27 to TRBJ2-7, with TRBD1 matching 9 bases. The CDR3 sequence is 14 residues long. Germline CDR1 and CDR2: MNHEY and SMNVEV (reference sequence).